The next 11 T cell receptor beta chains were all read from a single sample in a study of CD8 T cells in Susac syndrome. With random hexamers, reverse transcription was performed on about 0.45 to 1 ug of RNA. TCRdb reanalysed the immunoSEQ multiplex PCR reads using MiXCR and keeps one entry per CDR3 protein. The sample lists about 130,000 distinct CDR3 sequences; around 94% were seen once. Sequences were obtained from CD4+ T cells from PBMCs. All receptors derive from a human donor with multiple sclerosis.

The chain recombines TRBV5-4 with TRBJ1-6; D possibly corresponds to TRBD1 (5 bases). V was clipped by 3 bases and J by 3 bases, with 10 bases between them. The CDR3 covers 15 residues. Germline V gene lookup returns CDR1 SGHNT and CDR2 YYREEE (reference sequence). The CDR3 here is CASSSQGNYNSPLHF. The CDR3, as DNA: TGTGCCAGCAGCTCCCAGGGAAACTATAATTCACCCCTCCACTTT.

CDR3 amino acids: CAWRENRGMNTEAFF. The CDR3 bases are TGTGCCTGGAGGGAAAACAGGGGAATGAACACTGAAGCTTTCTTT. J is TRBJ1-1 and V is TRBV30; the match to TRBD1 covers 7 bases. The CDR3 has 15 residues. J was trimmed by 0 bases and V by 3 bases; bases with no gene match: 7. Germline CDR1 and CDR2: GTSNPN and SVGIG (reference sequence).

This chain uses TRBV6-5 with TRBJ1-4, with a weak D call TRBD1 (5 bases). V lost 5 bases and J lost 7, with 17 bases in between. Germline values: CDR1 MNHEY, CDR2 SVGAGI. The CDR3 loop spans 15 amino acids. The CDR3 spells CASSPWKGRGEKLFF. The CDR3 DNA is TGTGCCAGCAGTCCTTGGAAGGGGAGAGGTGAAAAACTGTTTTTT.

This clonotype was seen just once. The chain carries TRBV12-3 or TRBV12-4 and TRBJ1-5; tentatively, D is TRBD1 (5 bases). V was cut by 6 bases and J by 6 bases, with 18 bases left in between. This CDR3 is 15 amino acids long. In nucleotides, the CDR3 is TGTGCCAGCAGCGCCGGGACGGGACTTGTTCAGCCCCAGCATTTT. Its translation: CASSAGTGLVQPQHF.

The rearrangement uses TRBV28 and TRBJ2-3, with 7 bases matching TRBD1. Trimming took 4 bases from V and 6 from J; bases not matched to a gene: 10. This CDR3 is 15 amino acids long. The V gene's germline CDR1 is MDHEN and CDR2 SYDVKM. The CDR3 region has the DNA TGTGCCAGCAGTTCCCCGACAGGGTTAGGGGATACGCAGTATTTT. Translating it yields CASSSPTGLGDTQYF.

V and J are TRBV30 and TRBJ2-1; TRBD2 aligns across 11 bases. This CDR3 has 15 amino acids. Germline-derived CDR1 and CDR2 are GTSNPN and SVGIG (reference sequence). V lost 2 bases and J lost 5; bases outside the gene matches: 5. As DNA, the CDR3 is TGTGCCTGGAGTAATAAGGGACTAGCGGACAATGAGCAGTTCTTC. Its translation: CAWSNKGLADNEQFF.

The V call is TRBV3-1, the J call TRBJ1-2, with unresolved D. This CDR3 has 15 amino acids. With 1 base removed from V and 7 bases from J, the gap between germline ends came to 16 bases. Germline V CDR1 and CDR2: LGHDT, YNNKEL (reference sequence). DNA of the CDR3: TGTGCCAGCAGCCAAGGAGGACCGTCTAAAGGTGGCTACACCTTC. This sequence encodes CASSQGGPSKGGYTF.

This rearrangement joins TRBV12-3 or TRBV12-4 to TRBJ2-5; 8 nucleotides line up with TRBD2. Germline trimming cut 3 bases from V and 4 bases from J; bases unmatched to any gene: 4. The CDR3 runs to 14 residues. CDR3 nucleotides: TGTGCCAGCAGTTTGAAAAGCGGGAGAGAGACCCAGTACTTC. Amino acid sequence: CASSLKSGRETQYF.

The CDR3 DNA reads TGTGCCAGCAGCCTGGGACGGGCGAACACCGGGGAGCTGTTTTTT. This codes for CASSLGRANTGELFF. The chain links TRBV5-4 to TRBJ2-2, with D possibly called TRBD1 or TRBD2 (5 bases each). The V gene lost 4 bases and the J gene lost 0 bases, with 10 bases spanning the gap. Germline CDR1 reads SGHNT; CDR2 reads YYREEE (reference sequence). CDR3 size: 15 residues.

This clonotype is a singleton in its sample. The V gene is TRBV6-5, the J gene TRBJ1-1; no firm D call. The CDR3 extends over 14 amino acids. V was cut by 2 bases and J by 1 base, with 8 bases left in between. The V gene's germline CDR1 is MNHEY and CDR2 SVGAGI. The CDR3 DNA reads TGTGCCAGCAGTTACGAAAAGGGGAACACTGAAGCTTTCTTT. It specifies CASSYEKGNTEAFF.

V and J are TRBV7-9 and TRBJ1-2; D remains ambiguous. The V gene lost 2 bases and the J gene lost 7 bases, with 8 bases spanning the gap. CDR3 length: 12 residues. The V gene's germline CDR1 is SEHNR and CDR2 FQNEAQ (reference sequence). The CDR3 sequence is CASSLMRSGYTF. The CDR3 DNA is TGTGCCAGCAGCTTAATGAGGTCTGGCTACACCTTC.